This T cell receptor (beta chain) was sequenced in a study of blood T cell repertoires in COVID-19. Study overall: Donors in the United States, Italy and Spain gave samples during acute or convalescent COVID-19.

The V and J ends lost 6 bases and 1 base respectively, with 12 bases between them. The CDR3 is 14 amino acids. The germline CDR1 and CDR2 sequences are SNHLY and FYNNEI. Recruits, aged about 18 to 95 years, lived in 24 US areas. The assay was immunoSEQ multiplex PCR, and TCRdb's table has in-frame clones only and misses some. The table has some 250,000 clones, approximately 84% seen once; the top ten hold approximately 15%. The receptor's source is a man aged 40-49 years who had recovered from COVID-19. Sample: PBMCs or T cells enriched from blood (not recorded which). This sequence joins TRBV2 and TRBJ1-1, with D possibly matching TRBD1 (5 bases). This CDR3 reads CASSLQRGNTEAFF. Here the CDR3 DNA reads TGTGCCAGCAGCCTACAAAGGGGGAACACTGAAGCTTTCTTT.